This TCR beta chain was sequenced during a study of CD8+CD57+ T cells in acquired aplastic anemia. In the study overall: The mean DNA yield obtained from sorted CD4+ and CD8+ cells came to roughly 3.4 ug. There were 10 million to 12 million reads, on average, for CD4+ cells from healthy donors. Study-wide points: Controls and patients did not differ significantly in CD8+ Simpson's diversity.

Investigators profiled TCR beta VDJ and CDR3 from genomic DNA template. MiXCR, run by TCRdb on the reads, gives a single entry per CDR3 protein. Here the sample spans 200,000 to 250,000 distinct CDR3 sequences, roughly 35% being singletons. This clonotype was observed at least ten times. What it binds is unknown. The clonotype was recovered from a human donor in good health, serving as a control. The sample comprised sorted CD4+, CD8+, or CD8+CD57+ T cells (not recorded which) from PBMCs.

The CDR3 DNA is TGCAGTGCTAGAGCGACAGGGATCTATGGCTACACCTTC. Residues: CSARATGIYGYTF. The chain recombines TRBV20-1 with TRBJ1-2, with 7 positions matching TRBD1. The CDR3 is made up of 13 amino acids. Trimming removed 1 base from V and 4 bases from J; junction bases left unmatched: 3. Germline V gives CDR1 DFQATT, CDR2 SNEGSKA (reference sequence).